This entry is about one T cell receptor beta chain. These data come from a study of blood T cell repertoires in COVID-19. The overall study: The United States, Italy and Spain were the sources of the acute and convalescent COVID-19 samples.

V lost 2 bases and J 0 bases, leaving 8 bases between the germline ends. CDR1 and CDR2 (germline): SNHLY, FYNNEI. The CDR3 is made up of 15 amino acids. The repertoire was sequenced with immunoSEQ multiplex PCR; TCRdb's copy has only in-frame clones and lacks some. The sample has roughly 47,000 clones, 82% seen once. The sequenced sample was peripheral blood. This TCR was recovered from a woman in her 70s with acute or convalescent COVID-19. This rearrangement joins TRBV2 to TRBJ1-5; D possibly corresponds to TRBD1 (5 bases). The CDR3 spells CASSERQGSNQPQHF. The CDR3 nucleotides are TGTGCCAGCAGTGAAAGGCAGGGTAGCAATCAGCCCCAGCATTTT.